Listed here are 30 T cell receptor beta chains from one sample, sequenced in a study of a mutant IDH1 vaccine in newly diagnosed glioma. TCRdb's table, derived via immunoSEQ multiplex PCR, lists solely in-frame clones and lacks some. The sample yields about 64,000 clones, about four fifths seen once. For these receptors, no antigen is known. Described time point: week 11, during vaccination. Topical imiquimod accompanied each vaccine dose, which consisted of 300 ug of mutant IDH1 20-mer peptide. The source was PBMCs, collected from a glioma patient whose treatment included an IDH1 peptide vaccine. The receptors shown here come from a woman aged 45-60 years with glioma.

The chain is built from TRBV6-5 and TRBJ1-3; no clear D gene. CDR3 length: 12 residues. V lost 7 bases, J lost 2 bases, and 6 bases lay in between. Germline V gene sequence: CDR1 MNHEY, CDR2 SVGAGI. In DNA form, the CDR3 reads TGTGCCAGCACCAGTCCTGGAAACACCATATATTTT. Encoded protein: CASTSPGNTIYF.

The genes are TRBV5-6 and TRBJ2-7, with D unresolved. This CDR3 has 14 residues. Germline values: CDR1 SGHDT, CDR2 YYEEEE. The V end lost 0 bases, the J end lost 1 base, and 8 bases lay between the germline ends. The chain's CDR3 is CASSLGQRSYEQYF. CDR3 sequence (DNA): TGTGCCAGCAGCTTGGGGCAGAGATCCTACGAGCAGTACTTC.

This chain joins TRBV5-1 and TRBJ2-6; a weak D match, TRBD2 (5 bases). Trimming pared 7 bases from V and 0 bases from J, leaving 11 bases between. In germline, CDR1 is SGHRS, CDR2 YFSETQ. The CDR3 length is 15 residues. The CDR3: CASGRGVSGANVLTF. The CDR3 nucleotides are TGCGCCAGCGGACGGGGTGTCTCTGGGGCCAACGTCCTGACTTTC.

The V call is TRBV11-3, the J call TRBJ2-5, with D maybe TRBD2 (6 bases). This CDR3 has 13 amino acids. CDR1 is SGHNT and CDR2 is YENEEA in the germline V gene. V lost 2 bases and J 4 bases, leaving 8 bases between the germline ends. The CDR3 DNA is TGTGCCAGCAGCTTAACTAGCCTAGAGACCCAGTACTTC. Translated, it gives CASSLTSLETQYF.

The chain combines TRBV5-8 with TRBJ1-1; D gene ambiguous. CDR3 length equals 14 residues. The V end lost 4 bases, the J end lost 0 bases, and 10 bases lay between the germline ends. Looked up from germline, CDR1 is SGHTS and CDR2 is YDEGEE. The CDR3 sequence is CASSPGRLNTEAFF. DNA of the CDR3: TGTGCCAGCAGCCCTGGACGGCTGAACACTGAAGCTTTCTTT. The full variable domain, with the rest looked up from reference TRBV5-8 and TRBJ1-1, is EAGVTQSPTHLIKTRGQQATLRCSPISGHTSVYWYQQALGLGLQFLLWYDEGEERNRGNFPPRFSGRQFPNYSSELNVNALELEDSALYLCASSPGRLNTEAFFGQGTRLTVV.

The CDR3, as DNA: TGTGCCAGCAGTGAGCCCCGGGACAGGCACACTGAAGCTTTCTTT. This encodes CASSEPRDRHTEAFF. V gene TRBV6-1 combines with J gene TRBJ1-1; 8 positions agree with TRBD1. V lost 3 bases, J lost 3 bases, and 6 bases stayed unmatched. Germline CDR1 is MNHNS and CDR2 is SASEGT. CDR3 size: 15 residues.

This clone was seen only once. The rearrangement links TRBV7-2 to TRBJ1-2; maybe TRBD1 (5 bases). From germline, CDR1 is SGHTA and CDR2 FQGNSA. This CDR3 contains 13 residues. The germline V and J ends were trimmed by 1 base and 4 bases, with 7 bases remaining between them. Here the CDR3 DNA reads TGTGCCAGCAGCTTAGATGGGGGCTATGGCTACACCTTC. Its protein product is CASSLDGGYGYTF.

This chain links TRBV28 with TRBJ1-4, with D maybe TRBD1 (6 bases). Germline CDR1 reads MDHEN; CDR2 reads SYDVKM. The CDR3 runs to 14 residues. Trimming stripped 1 base from V and 8 bases from J, with 11 bases between. The CDR3 sequence: CASSLLAGAEKLFF. The CDR3 nucleotides are TGTGCCAGCAGTTTATTGGCAGGGGCCGAAAAACTGTTTTTT.

The V and J genes are TRBV13 and TRBJ1-6; D uncertain. CDR1 is PRHDT and CDR2 is FYEKMQ in the germline V gene (reference sequence). V lost 6 bases and J lost 7, with 13 bases in between. The CDR3 runs 14 residues. CDR3: CASSQGLGNSPLHF. The DNA for the CDR3 is TGTGCCAGCAGTCAAGGACTGGGAAATTCACCCCTCCACTTT.

This chain connects TRBV4-2 to TRBJ1-4; D gene ambiguous. This CDR3 spans 16 amino acids. V dropped 3 bases and J dropped 0 bases, with 11 bases sitting between them. Germline CDR1 reads LGHNA; CDR2 reads YNFKEQ. The CDR3 sequence: CASSQLTIATNEKLFF. CDR3 nucleotide sequence: TGTGCCAGCAGCCAGCTGACGATCGCAACTAATGAAAAACTGTTTTTT.

The chain combines TRBV11-2 with TRBJ1-2; TRBD1 matches at 8 bases. Trimming removed 5 bases from V and 3 bases from J; junction bases left unmatched: 8. The CDR3 length is 15 residues. CDR1 is SGHAT, CDR2 FQNNGV, per germline. The CDR3 nucleotides are TGTGCCAGCAGCCCAGGACAGGGATGGGACTATGGCTACACCTTC. This gives the protein CASSPGQGWDYGYTF.

This chain uses TRBV27 with TRBJ1-1; D uncertain. The CDR3 has 13 amino acids. The germline CDR1 and CDR2 sequences are MNHEY and SMNVEV (reference sequence). V was pared by 8 bases and J by 1 base, with 11 bases between. CDR3 loop: CASAKVTNTEAFF. CDR3 DNA sequence: TGTGCCAGCGCCAAAGTCACGAACACTGAAGCTTTCTTT.

The CDR3 sequence is CASSDLGAGGREQYF. The CDR3 bases are TGTGCCAGCAGTGATCTCGGGGCGGGGGGGCGCGAGCAGTACTTC. The chain joins TRBV6-1 to TRBJ2-7; the match to TRBD2 covers 9 bases. The V and J ends lost 3 bases and 6 bases, in that order; junction bases with no gene match: 9. The CDR3 loop spans 15 amino acids. Germline CDR1 MNHNS, CDR2 SASEGT.

This clone was seen a few times. This chain joins TRBV2 and TRBJ1-1, with TRBD1 as a possible D gene (5 bases). There are 14 residues in the CDR3. The V gene lost 6 bases and the J gene lost 1 base, with 12 bases spanning the gap. Germline V gene sequence: CDR1 SNHLY, CDR2 FYNNEI. CDR3 loop: CASSALGGNTEAFF. CDR3 DNA: TGTGCCAGCAGCGCCCTGGGGGGGAACACTGAAGCTTTCTTT.

The J gene is TRBJ2-6, the V gene TRBV5-1; D perhaps matches TRBD1 (6 bases). Germline values: CDR1 SGHRS, CDR2 YFSETQ. The V end was cut by 3 bases, the J end by 4 bases, with 14 bases between. This CDR3 contains 16 residues. In nucleotides, the CDR3 is TGCGCCAGCAGCTCGCGGGTGGGGGCAGGGGCCAACGTCCTGACTTTC. Protein: CASSSRVGAGANVLTF. The full variable domain, its missing parts supplied by reference TRBV5-1 and TRBJ2-6, is KAGVTQTPRYLIKTRGQQVTLSCSPISGHRSVSWYQQTPGQGLQFLFEYFSETQRNKGNFPGRFSGRQFSNSRSEMNVSTLELGDSALYLCASSSRVGAGANVLTFGAGSRLTVL.

The V and J genes are TRBV2 and TRBJ1-6, with TRBD1 matching over 11 bases. The germline CDR1 and CDR2 sequences are SNHLY and FYNNEI. The junction had 2 bases not matched to a gene; V was cut back by 8 bases and J by 2 bases. The CDR3 spans 15 residues. CDR3 residues: CASGTGGTYNSPLHF. The DNA for the CDR3 is TGTGCCAGCGGGACAGGGGGAACCTATAATTCACCCCTCCACTTT. Complete variable domain (other parts from reference TRBV2 and TRBJ1-6): EPEVTQTPSHQVTQMGQEVILRCVPISNHLYFYWYRQILGQKVEFLVSFYNNEISEKSEIFDDQFSVERPDGSNFTLKIRSTKLEDSAMYFCASGTGGTYNSPLHFGNGTRLTVT.

V gene TRBV9 combines with J gene TRBJ2-5; TRBD2 matches 10 bases. The CDR3 runs 19 residues. J gave up 4 bases and V 0 bases, and 15 bases lay outside the gene matches. The germline gives CDR1 SGDLS, CDR2 YYNGEE. CDR3 nucleotide sequence: TGTGCCAGCAGCGTAGGTGACGCGGGGCTAGCGGGGGTCGGAGAGACCCAGTACTTC. Its translation: CASSVGDAGLAGVGETQYF. Filled out from reference TRBV9 and TRBJ2-5, the complete variable domain reads DSGVTQTPKHLITATGQRVTLRCSPRSGDLSVYWYQQSLDQGLQFLIQYYNGEERAKGNILERFSAQQFPDLHSELNLSSLELGDSALYFCASSVGDAGLAGVGETQYFGPGTRLLVL.

The gene calls are TRBV5-1 and TRBJ2-7, with 7 bases identical to TRBD1. Trimming took 0 bases from V and 7 from J; bases not matched to a gene: 7. The CDR3 has 14 residues. Looked up from germline, CDR1 is SGHRS and CDR2 is YFSETQ. This CDR3 is CASSLVVQGTEQYF. The CDR3 nucleotides read TGCGCCAGCAGCTTGGTTGTACAGGGGACAGAGCAGTACTTC.

The chain couples TRBV4-3 to TRBJ2-2; D unresolved. The CDR3 runs 13 residues. Trimming stripped 3 bases from V and 2 bases from J, with 4 bases between. Germline V gives CDR1 LGHNA, CDR2 YSLEER. The DNA of the CDR3 is TGCGCCAGCAGCCACCATAACACCGGGGAGCTGTTTTTT. Translation gives CASSHHNTGELFF.

The chain is built from TRBV6-4 and TRBJ2-7, with TRBD2 identical over 11 bases. The CDR3 length is 14 residues. CDR1 and CDR2 from the germline V gene are MRHNA and SNTAGT. J lost 6 bases, V lost 6 bases, and 7 bases had no gene match. CDR3 DNA: TGTGCCAGCAGCACACTAGCGGGGGCCTCCGAGCAGTACTTC. It codes for CASSTLAGASEQYF.

This chain joins TRBV5-1 and TRBJ2-7, with D tentatively TRBD1 (6 bases). Trimming stripped 0 bases from V and 5 bases from J, with 12 bases between. Looked up from germline, CDR1 is SGHRS and CDR2 is YFSETQ. This CDR3 spans 14 amino acids. The CDR3 DNA follows: TGCGCCAGCAGCTTGGTACAGGGTATCAACGAGCAGTACTTC. This translates into CASSLVQGINEQYF.

V gene TRBV9 combines with J gene TRBJ2-1, with 11 bases that match TRBD2. The trim removed 3 bases at V and 10 bases at J, leaving 9 bases unmatched. The CDR3 spans 15 residues. The germline V gene has CDR1 SGDLS and CDR2 YYNGEE. Here the CDR3 DNA reads TGTGCCAGCAGCGCCGGGACTAGCGGCGGTGAAGAGCAGTTCTTC. It encodes CASSAGTSGGEEQFF.

The chain employs TRBV7-2 and TRBJ2-1, with D tentatively TRBD2 (5 bases). Germline CDR1 reads SGHTA; CDR2 reads FQGNSA. CDR3 length equals 17 residues. Trimming left V 2 bases short and J 1 base short, with 15 bases between. The CDR3 sequence: CASSLFGRGRSYNEQFF. The DNA of the CDR3 is TGTGCCAGCAGCTTATTTGGCCGGGGTCGATCCTACAATGAGCAGTTCTTC.

In this sample, this clone turned up once. The chain links TRBV27 to TRBJ1-2, with D unclear. V shed 6 bases and J shed 3 bases, with 8 bases lying between them. Germline loops: CDR1 MNHEY, CDR2 SMNVEV (reference sequence). The CDR3 contains 12 residues. The CDR3 region is CASRGPHYGYTF. The CDR3 DNA follows: TGTGCCAGCAGGGGCCCTCACTATGGCTACACCTTC.

The V gene is TRBV19, the J gene TRBJ1-1; D is unclear. Trimming removed 10 bases at V and 4 bases at J, with 10 bases between. The germline V gene encodes CDR1 LNHDA and CDR2 SQIVND (reference sequence). The CDR3 extends over 11 amino acids. CDR3 nucleotides: TGTGCCATATGGGAGGGCACTGAAGCTTTCTTT. It yields the protein CAIWEGTEAFF.

This clone came up once. The chain employs TRBV28 and TRBJ1-5; TRBD1 matches 9 bases. The germline CDR1 and CDR2 sequences are MDHEN and SYDVKM. The CDR3 runs to 15 residues. The V gene end was trimmed by 3 bases and the J gene end by 5 bases; junction bases not matched to a gene: 5. The chain's CDR3 is CASSLGTGTYQPQHF. The CDR3 coding sequence is TGTGCCAGCAGTTTGGGGACAGGGACATATCAGCCCCAGCATTTT.

J is TRBJ1-1 and V is TRBV5-1; D perhaps matches TRBD1 (5 bases). Trimming took 5 bases from V and 4 from J, leaving 12 bases between them. Germline V gene lookup returns CDR1 SGHRS and CDR2 YFSETQ. This CDR3 has 13 amino acids. In DNA, the CDR3 is TGCGCCAGCAGACAAATTACAGGCACTGAAGCTTTCTTT. This gives the protein CASRQITGTEAFF.

The CDR3 coding sequence is TGTGCCAGCAGTTTTCTGGCAGGGTGGGACGGCTACACCTTC. Encoded protein: CASSFLAGWDGYTF. The rearrangement links TRBV28 to TRBJ1-2; maybe TRBD1 (5 bases). CDR3 length equals 14 residues. V lost 3 bases and J 8 bases, leaving 16 bases between the germline ends. Looked up from germline, CDR1 is MDHEN and CDR2 is SYDVKM.

This clone appeared a single time. The genes are TRBV30 and TRBJ1-3; no reliable D call. Germline V gene lookup returns CDR1 GTSNPN and CDR2 SVGIG (reference sequence). CDR3 length: 13 residues. V was trimmed by 3 bases and J by 4 bases, leaving 10 bases between them. CDR3 amino acids: CAWSANGGNTIYF. The CDR3 coding sequence is TGTGCCTGGAGCGCCAACGGAGGAAACACCATATATTTT.

The chain has TRBV19 and TRBJ1-2; D may be TRBD1 (5 bases). Deletions cut 8 bases from V and 7 bases from J, with 26 bases between. CDR3 length: 16 amino acids. Looked up from germline, CDR1 is LNHDA and CDR2 is SQIVND (reference sequence). The CDR3: CASQTTAGTAGSGYTF. CDR3 coding DNA: TGTGCCAGTCAGACGACGGCGGGGACCGCCGGAAGTGGCTACACCTTC.